A selection of T cell receptor beta chains follows, all from one sample in a study of blood T cell repertoires in COVID-19. Assay: immunoSEQ multiplex PCR; the TCRdb copy retains only in-frame clones and omits some. This repertoire shows around 250,000 clones, about 90% found once; its top ten account for 1% to 1.5%. The source material was PBMCs or T cells enriched from blood (not recorded which). Receptors originate from a human donor in a cohort exposed to, infected with or recovered from COVID-19 (not recorded which). The donor label of this sample is uncertain. Both conserved end residues are part of each CDR3. A D gene is named only where the DNA matches it firmly. The size entry is marked missing in some rows and otherwise reads once, few, many or a size class.

TRBV4-1	NA	NA	TRBJ2-3	CASSVTGPTDTQYF	TGCGCCAGCAGCGTTACTGGGCCCACAGATACGCAGTATTTT
TRBV6-5	NA	NA	TRBJ1-1	CASSSPPRAVAEAFF	TGTGCCAGCAGTTCCCCCCCCAGGGCAGTCGCTGAAGCTTTCTTT
TRBV27	NA	NA	TRBJ2-3	CASSPLLSTDTQYF	TGTGCCAGCAGTCCACTCCTTAGCACAGATACGCAGTATTTT
TRBV5-6	NA	NA	TRBJ1-6	CASSPGTQGNSPLHF	TGTGCCAGCAGCCCCGGGACACAAGGGAATTCACCCCTCCACTTT
TRBV21-1	NA	NA	TRBJ2-3	CASSNPETSGSTDTQYF	TGTGCCAGCAGCAATCCCGAGACTAGCGGGAGCACAGATACGCAGTATTTT
TRBV24-1	NA	NA	TRBJ1-5	CATSDSDRPASNQPQHF	TGTGCCACCAGTGACTCCGACAGGCCAGCTAGCAATCAGCCCCAGCATTTT
TRBV9	NA	NA	TRBJ2-3	CASNGDRNTQYF	TGTGCCAGCAACGGAGACAGAAATACGCAGTATTTT
TRBV4-1	NA	TRBD1	TRBJ1-1	CASSQGMTGPATEAFF	TGCGCCAGCAGCCAAGGGATGACAGGGCCGGCCACTGAAGCTTTCTTT
TRBV7-2	NA	TRBD2	TRBJ2-5	CASSSSGGAAETQYF	TGTGCCAGCAGCTCAAGCGGGGGGGCCGCGGAGACCCAGTACTTC
TRBV10-3	NA	NA	TRBJ2-2	CAIGQANTGELFF	TGTGCCATCGGCCAGGCGAACACCGGGGAGCTGTTTTTT
TRBV5-1	NA	NA	TRBJ2-7	CASYGYEQYF	TGCGCCAGCTACGGGTACGAGCAGTACTTC
TRBV7-3	few	NA	TRBJ2-3	CASSLSPVASDTQYF	TGTGCCAGCAGCTTAAGTCCGGTAGCTTCAGATACGCAGTATTTT
TRBV24-1	NA	NA	TRBJ2-2	CATSDPGTFPVF	TGTGCCACCAGTGACCCTGGGACATTCCCGGTTTTT
TRBV28	NA	TRBD1	TRBJ2-1	CASSLLRTGNYNEQFF	TGTGCCAGCAGTTTGTTAAGGACAGGGAACTACAATGAGCAGTTCTTC
TRBV9	NA	NA	TRBJ2-3	CASSAGDADTDTQYF	TGTGCCAGCAGCGCAGGGGATGCCGACACAGATACGCAGTATTTT
TRBV7-2	NA	TRBD2	TRBJ2-7	CASSFSSGGVYEQYF	TGTGCCAGCAGTTTCTCTAGCGGGGGAGTCTACGAGCAGTACTTC
TRBV19	NA	TRBD1	TRBJ2-2	CASTPADRGGTGELFF	TGTGCCAGTACCCCAGCGGACAGGGGGGGTACCGGGGAGCTGTTTTTT
TRBV5-1	NA	NA	TRBJ2-3	CASSSTGIGADTQYF	TGCGCCAGCAGCTCTACAGGGATAGGGGCAGATACGCAGTATTTT
TRBV5-6	NA	NA	TRBJ2-5	CASSLVADQETQYF	TGTGCCAGCAGCTTGGTGGCAGACCAAGAGACCCAGTACTTC
TRBV4-1	NA	NA	TRBJ1-1	CASSQRSGGLMNTEAFF	TGCGCCAGCAGCCAGAGGTCCGGGGGGCTTATGAACACTGAAGCTTTCTTT
TRBV5-1	NA	TRBD2	TRBJ2-5	CASSPGLAGGRQEETQYF	TGCGCCAGCAGCCCGGGACTAGCGGGGGGGCGGCAGGAGGAGACCCAGTACTTC
TRBV5-5	NA	TRBD1	TRBJ1-2	CASSLILQGDYGYTF	TGTGCCAGCAGCCTGATTTTGCAGGGGGACTATGGCTACACCTTC
TRBV18	NA	TRBD1	TRBJ1-6	CASSETGTDKRALHF	TGTGCCAGCTCAGAGACCGGGACAGATAAGAGGGCCCTCCACTTT
TRBV7-2	NA	TRBD1	TRBJ1-4	CASSLGGGTNEKLFF	TGTGCCAGCAGCTTAGGAGGGGGCACTAATGAAAAACTGTTTTTT
TRBV7-9	once	TRBD1	TRBJ2-2	CASSLARTGGNTGELFF	TGTGCCAGCAGCTTAGCTCGGACAGGTGGTAACACCGGGGAGCTGTTTTTT
TRBV30	many	NA	TRBJ1-1	CAWRAGRIEAFF	TGTGCCTGGAGGGCGGGGAGGATTGAAGCTTTCTTT
TRBV19	NA	TRBD1	TRBJ1-2	CASSILGQGAGYGYTF	TGTGCCAGTAGTATTCTTGGACAGGGGGCAGGTTATGGCTACACCTTC
TRBV7-9	NA	NA	TRBJ1-1	CASSLSITEAFF	TGTGCCAGCAGCTTATCTATCACTGAAGCTTTCTTT
TRBV19	NA	NA	TRBJ2-1	CASSVQGLGEQFF	TGTGCCAGTAGTGTACAGGGCTTAGGTGAGCAGTTCTTC
TRBV19	NA	TRBD2	TRBJ2-1	CATGLAGEGYNEQFF	TGTGCCACCGGACTAGCGGGGGAGGGTTACAATGAGCAGTTCTTC
TRBV7-9	NA	NA	TRBJ2-7	CASSSGEAYEQYF	TGTGCCAGCAGCTCGGGGGAAGCCTACGAGCAGTACTTC
TRBV6-2/TRBV6-3	NA	NA	TRBJ2-3	CASSPDLFGTQYF	TGTGCCAGCAGTCCGGACTTATTCGGGACGCAGTATTTT
TRBV27	NA	NA	TRBJ2-5	CASSLLEGSQETQYF	TGTGCCAGCAGTTTATTAGAGGGCAGCCAAGAGACCCAGTACTTC
TRBV5-5	NA	NA	TRBJ2-1	CASSWGVGRNEQFF	TGTGCCAGCAGCTGGGGGGTGGGTCGGAATGAGCAGTTCTTC
TRBV7-9	NA	NA	TRBJ2-7	CAIRDTLRGQYF	TGTGCCATACGGGACACTCTACGTGGGCAGTACTTC
TRBV15	NA	TRBD1	TRBJ2-5	CATSRERQGGETQYF	TGTGCCACCAGCAGGGAAAGACAGGGTGGGGAGACCCAGTACTTC
TRBV10-3	NA	NA	TRBJ1-5	CATAGNDGNQPQHF	TGTGCCACCGCGGGAAATGATGGCAATCAGCCCCAGCATTTT
TRBV7-9	NA	TRBD1	TRBJ1-2	CASRTGDYGYTF	TGTGCCAGCAGAACAGGGGACTATGGCTACACCTTC
TRBV25-1	NA	NA	TRBJ1-5	CASSEQGNQPQHF	TGTGCCAGCAGTGAACAGGGCAATCAGCCCCAGCATTTT
TRBV28	NA	NA	TRBJ2-5	CASSPRRFQETQYF	TGTGCCAGCAGCCCACGGAGGTTCCAAGAGACCCAGTACTTC
TRBV5-1	few	NA	TRBJ1-1	CASSPHEGQGTEAFF	TGCGCCAGCAGCCCCCACGAAGGGCAGGGCACTGAAGCTTTCTTT
TRBV5-4	NA	TRBD1	TRBJ2-2	CASSPPGQGLNTGELFF	TGTGCCAGCAGCCCCCCGGGACAGGGACTGAACACCGGGGAGCTGTTTTTT
TRBV7-2	NA	NA	TRBJ1-1	CASSLARRAEAFF	TGTGCCAGCAGCTTAGCGAGGAGGGCTGAAGCTTTCTTT
TRBV24-1	NA	TRBD1	TRBJ2-1	CATSDPRDRGFNEQFF	TGTGCCACCAGTGATCCCCGGGACAGGGGCTTTAATGAGCAGTTCTTC
TRBV5-1	NA	NA	TRBJ1-1	CASSLVTGNTEAFF	TGCGCCAGCAGCTTGGTGACAGGTAACACTGAAGCTTTCTTT
TRBV7-2	NA	NA	TRBJ1-3	CASSSAGLPSGNTIYF	TGTGCCAGCAGCTCCGCGGGACTCCCCTCTGGAAACACCATATATTTT
TRBV19	NA	NA	TRBJ1-3	CASGRVGNTIYF	TGTGCCAGTGGCAGGGTCGGAAACACCATATATTTT
TRBV15	NA	NA	TRBJ1-4	CATSRTRGGGTNEKLFF	TGTGCCACCAGCAGAACCCGTGGGGGCGGAACTAATGAAAAACTGTTTTTT
TRBV3-1/TRBV3-2	NA	NA	TRBJ1-1	CASSQEGGLLAEAFF	TGTGCCAGCAGCCAAGAGGGAGGGCTTCTGGCTGAAGCTTTCTTT
TRBV7-8	once	NA	TRBJ1-2	CASSLDGQNGYTF	TGTGCCAGCAGCCTCGATGGACAGAATGGCTACACCTTC